Given below is one T cell receptor beta chain in context. Its specificity is unknown. Libraries were prepared by immunoSEQ multiplex PCR; TCRdb keeps only in-frame clonotypes and omits some of them. Here the sample spans about 72,000 clones, approximately 77% being singletons. This CDR3 is built from 14 residues. Looked up from germline, CDR1 is SNHLY and CDR2 is FYNNEI. Trimming shortened V by 2 bases and J by 7 bases, and 12 bases separated the two germline ends. The data were taken from a study of vaccination effects on CD4 cells after COVID-19. Background on the study: Wells of 1.5 million to 2 million PBMC each were grown with about 9.5 IU/ml IL-2 and approximately 10 ug/ml peptides.

Isolating CD4+ T cells followed approximately 11 days of culture. Days 3 and 7 were when half the medium was replaced with IL-2 medium. Sequencing was performed on CD4+ T cells from PBMCs cultured without peptide, taken before COVID-19 vaccination. The origin of this receptor is a human donor who received a COVID-19 vaccine. J is TRBJ1-5 and V is TRBV2; possible D gene TRBD1, 6 bases. The CDR3 nucleotides read TGTGCCAGCAGTGAATCGGGGCAGGGGCAGCCCCAGCATTTT. Residues: CASSESGQGQPQHF.